This entry lists 4 T cell receptor beta chains sequenced from one sample in a study of blood T cells in healthy people across ages. With a J-beta primer mix and a sample-barcoded 5' primer, a second PCR ran about 6 to 11 cycles. TCRdb re-analysed the 5' RACE reads in MiXCR, keeping a single row per CDR3 protein. The sample has 1.5 million to 2 million distinct CDR3 sequences, less than 50% seen once. Sequences were obtained from blood. The source is a middle-aged woman in good health.

The chain combines TRBV5-1 with TRBJ2-4; maybe TRBD1 (5 bases). Near its end, the DNA agrees better with TRBJ2-7, so the J call may be wrong. This CDR3 spans 14 amino acids. The germline gives CDR1 SGHRS, CDR2 YFSETQ. The CDR3 spells CASSRDDSSYEQYF. DNA of the CDR3: TGCGCCAGCAGCAGGGATGACAGCTCCTACGAGCAGTACTTC.

Here the CDR3 reads CASSLRDRAEQYF. The CDR3 nucleotides read TGTGCCAGCAGTTTACGGGACAGGGCCGAGCAGTACTTC. V and J are TRBV28 and TRBJ2-7, with 9 bases matching TRBD1. The germline V gene encodes CDR1 MDHEN and CDR2 SYDVKM. The CDR3 spans 13 residues. J lost 6 bases, V lost 2 bases, and 2 bases had no gene match.

V usage is TRBV7-2 and J usage is TRBJ1-5; D perhaps matches TRBD1 (5 bases). The germline V and J ends were trimmed by 5 bases and 3 bases, with 14 bases remaining between them. The CDR3 runs to 15 residues. Germline CDR1 SGHTA, CDR2 FQGNSA. The CDR3 DNA reads TGTGCCAGCAGCCAACCCCCAGGGCCCAATCAGCCCCAGCATTTT. As protein: CASSQPPGPNQPQHF.

This rearrangement joins TRBV7-9 to TRBJ1-2; the D is unclear. Germline values: CDR1 SEHNR, CDR2 FQNEAQ (reference sequence). Trimming cost V 4 bases and J 8 bases, with 11 bases left between them. CDR3 length: 12 amino acids. CDR3 sequence: CASSYQSRGYTF. Written as DNA, the CDR3 is TGTGCCAGCAGCTATCAGTCCAGGGGCTACACCTTC.